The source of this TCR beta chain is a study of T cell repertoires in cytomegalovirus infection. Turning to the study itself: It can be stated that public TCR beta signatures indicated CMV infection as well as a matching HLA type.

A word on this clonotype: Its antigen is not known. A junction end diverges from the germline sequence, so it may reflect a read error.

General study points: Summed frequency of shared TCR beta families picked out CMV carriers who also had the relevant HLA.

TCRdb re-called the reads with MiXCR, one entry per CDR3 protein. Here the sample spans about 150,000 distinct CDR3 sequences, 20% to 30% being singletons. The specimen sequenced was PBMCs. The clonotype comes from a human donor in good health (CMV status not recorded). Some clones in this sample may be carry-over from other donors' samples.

The CDR3 DNA sequence: TGCAGCGCCCATAGCGGGACAGGGACCGGCATCGCCTTC. It translates to CSAHSGTGTGIAF. This chain joins TRBV29-1 and TRBJ2-1, with D maybe TRBD1 (9 bases). The CDR3 has 13 residues. Germline V gene sequence: CDR1 SQVTM, CDR2 ANQGSEA.